The 27 T cell receptor beta chains presented below share a single source sample, sequenced in a study of vaccination effects on CD4 cells after COVID-19 (dated by TCRdb to 2021 to 2024). For these TCRs, the target antigens are not known. The ViraFEST assay stimulated PBMC with viral peptide pools and then used TCR sequencing to identify antigen-specific CD4+ T cell clonotypes by expansion. After roughly 11 days of culture, CD4+ T cells were isolated with the EasySep CD4+ T cell isolation kit. Healthy vaccine recipients had no prior SARS-CoV-2 infection, confirmed by negative nucleocapsid antibodies before and after vaccination. Receptor amplification or capture employed the immunoSEQ multiplex PCR assay. The table comes from immuneACCESS by way of TCRdb, which keeps in-frame sequences with V and J called. Part of the clones is missing from these tables; in studies checked, under half for an unresolved V gene and the rest for unknown reasons. The sample data list fewer than 70,000 clones, and about four fifths of these were observed just once. Together, the top ten hold more than 10% of the sample.

Material: CD4+ T cells from PBMCs cultured with SARS-CoV-2 spike peptides, obtained before COVID-19 vaccination. What this sample's cell subset or site label stands for: SARS-CoV-2 spike overlapping peptide pool stimulation. Receptor source: a human donor who received a COVID-19 vaccine.

J is TRBJ2-1 and V is TRBV7-3, with 14 nucleotides matching TRBD2. The CDR3 contains 16 residues. With 7 bases clipped from V and 4 bases from J, the junction kept 6 bases outside the gene matches. Germline V lookup: CDR1 SGHTA, CDR2 FQGTGA. CDR3 coding DNA: TGTGCCAGCACCCAGACTAGCGGGGGGGGTTACAATGAGCAGTTCTTC. Protein sequence: CASTQTSGGGYNEQFF.

V usage is TRBV28 and J usage is TRBJ1-6; 12 nucleotides line up with TRBD1. This CDR3 is 15 amino acids long. V trimming: 3 bases; J trimming: 14 bases; junction bases outside the gene matches: 8. Germline CDR1 MDHEN, CDR2 SYDVKM. The CDR3 region has the DNA TGTGCCAGCAGTTTTGGTGGGACAGGGGGCGCAACCCTCCACTTT. Protein product: CASSFGGTGGATLHF.

V is TRBV19 and J is TRBJ1-2; TRBD1 matches 11 bases. This CDR3 region has 15 residues. Germline assignment: CDR1 LNHDA and CDR2 SQIVND (reference sequence). The J segment lost 5 bases and the V segment lost 7 bases, leaving 9 bases of the junction unmatched. The CDR3 loop is CASTGTGGSRYGYTF. CDR3 sequence (DNA): TGTGCCAGTACCGGGACAGGGGGAAGTAGATATGGCTACACCTTC.

This clone was seen a single time. This sequence joins TRBV10-1 and TRBJ1-2; D is ambiguous. Trimming took 5 bases from V and 5 from J, leaving 12 bases between them. The CDR3 runs to 13 residues. Germline V gene sequence: CDR1 WNHNN, CDR2 SYGVQD (reference sequence). The CDR3 region is CASSMEQWYGYTF. CDR3 bases: TGCGCCAGCAGTATGGAACAGTGGTATGGCTACACCTTC.

The chain carries TRBV9 and TRBJ1-2; 8 nucleotides agree with TRBD1. Unmatched junction bases numbered 7, after V lost 3 bases and J lost 6 bases. The CDR3 has 14 residues. Germline loops: CDR1 SGDLS, CDR2 YYNGEE. In nucleotides, the CDR3 is TGTGCCAGCAGCGCGACGCAACAGGGGGATGGCTACACCTTC. Translated: CASSATQQGDGYTF.

This sequence joins TRBV21-1 and TRBJ2-3; the DNA was not compared with TRBD1, the D call given in the table. TRBV21-1 is a listed pseudogene. The CDR3 length is 14 residues. CDR3 coding DNA: TGTGCCAGCAGCAGGGGGACAGGGATTATTGTGCCGTATTTT. This sequence encodes CASSRGTGIIVPYF.

The V call is TRBV23-1, the J call TRBJ2-3; 13 nucleotides agree with TRBD2. TRBV23-1 is flagged as an ORF with uncertain function. J was trimmed by 2 bases and V by 4 bases; bases with no gene match: 9. The CDR3 is 18 amino acids. The CDR3 DNA reads TGCGCCAGCAGTCTGACTAGCGGGGGGCCCCCCTTCACAGATACGCAGTATTTT. It encodes CASSLTSGGPPFTDTQYF.

The chain combines TRBV5-1 with TRBJ2-3; no clear D. V lost 4 bases and J lost 1, with 7 bases in between. The V gene's germline CDR1 is SGHRS and CDR2 YFSETQ. This CDR3 is built from 13 residues. The CDR3 DNA reads TGCGCCAGCAGCCTTTTGGGCACAGATACGCAGTATTTT. This codes for CASSLLGTDTQYF.

The chain couples TRBV4-3 to TRBJ1-5; D uncertain. The CDR3 extends over 14 amino acids. Trimming took 0 bases from V and 7 from J, leaving 10 bases between them. Germline V gene lookup returns CDR1 LGHNA and CDR2 YSLEER. The CDR3 bases are TGCGCCAGCAGCCAAGATCGTCGGAGCCAGCCCCAGCATTTT. Translation gives CASSQDRRSQPQHF.

This clone showed up just once. The V and J genes are TRBV5-6 and TRBJ2-5; possible D gene TRBD1, 6 bases. Germline CDR1 is SGHDT and CDR2 is YYEEEE. This CDR3 region has 15 residues. Trimming left V 5 bases short and J 3 bases short, with 17 bases between. The CDR3 region has the DNA TGTGCCAGCAGATCGACGGGACAAATAAAAGAGACCCAGTACTTC. It codes for CASRSTGQIKETQYF.

The CDR3 here is CASSTSGGRYTGELFF. In DNA, the CDR3 is TGTGCCAGTAGCACTAGCGGGGGGAGGTACACCGGGGAGCTGTTTTTT. The V gene is TRBV19, the J gene TRBJ2-2; 12 nucleotides match TRBD2. This CDR3 is built from 16 residues. J lost 3 bases, V lost 6 bases, and 5 bases had no gene match. CDR1 LNHDA and CDR2 SQIVND come from the germline V gene (reference sequence).

J is TRBJ2-2 and V is TRBV5-1, with D unresolved. The CDR3 covers 15 residues. Deletions cut 1 base from V and 1 base from J, with 8 bases between. Germline V gene data show CDR1 as SGHRS and CDR2 as YFSETQ. The CDR3 DNA reads as TGCGCCAGCAGCTTGCACACCCTGAACACCGGGGAGCTGTTTTTT. Translation: CASSLHTLNTGELFF.

The chain links TRBV11-2 to TRBJ1-1; 7 nucleotides line up with TRBD1. This CDR3 comprises 16 residues. Germline V gene data show CDR1 as SGHAT and CDR2 as FQNNGV. V lost 6 bases, J lost 0 bases, and 10 bases stayed unmatched. CDR3 DNA: TGTGCCAGCAGTACAGAAGGGACAGCTATGAACACTGAAGCTTTCTTT. This gives the protein CASSTEGTAMNTEAFF.

The chain has TRBV3-1 (or the pseudogene TRBV3-2) and TRBJ2-5; the D is unclear. The CDR3 covers 18 residues. V was pared by 2 bases and J by 2 bases, with 21 bases between. CDR1 is LGHDT and CDR2 is YNNKEL in the germline V gene (reference sequence). The DNA of the CDR3 is TGTGCCAGCAGCCAATCTAGGGTCCCAGAGACGCAGCAAGAGACCCAGTACTTC. Its protein product is CASSQSRVPETQQETQYF.

The chain carries TRBV6-2 or TRBV6-3 and TRBJ1-1; D may be TRBD1 (5 bases). This CDR3 comprises 15 residues. Germline V CDR1 and CDR2: MNHEY, SVGEGT. V was cut by 0 bases and J by 0 bases, with 8 bases left in between. CDR3 protein: CASSYSGRMNTEAFF. CDR3 nucleotides: TGTGCCAGCAGTTACTCGGGGCGGATGAACACTGAAGCTTTCTTT.

J is TRBJ1-3 and V is TRBV5-4, with 7 bases fitting TRBD1. Germline V lookup: CDR1 SGHNT, CDR2 YYREEE (reference sequence). The CDR3 contains 16 residues. The ends lost 4 bases at V and 1 base at J; junction bases unmatched: 8. The CDR3 sequence: CASSPRQGGSGNTIYF. The CDR3 region has the DNA TGTGCCAGCAGCCCGCGACAGGGAGGGTCTGGAAACACCATATATTTT.

The chain links TRBV5-5 to TRBJ2-1, with TRBD1 matching 9 bases. From germline, CDR1 is SGHKS and CDR2 YYEKEE (reference sequence). After removal of 3 bases from V and 15 bases from J, the junction contained 7 bases not matched to a gene. This CDR3 has 12 amino acids. This CDR3 reads CASSSRDREGFF. The CDR3 nucleotides are TGTGCCAGCAGCTCCCGGGACAGGGAGGGGTTCTTC.

The genes are TRBV3-1 (or the pseudogene TRBV3-2) and TRBJ2-7; a weak D match, TRBD2 (5 bases). The CDR3 is made up of 14 amino acids. The germline gives CDR1 LGHDT, CDR2 YNNKEL (reference sequence). Trimming shortened V by 4 bases and J by 4 bases, and 14 bases separated the two germline ends. The CDR3 is CASSPGLDGYEQYV. CDR3 bases: TGTGCCAGCAGCCCCGGACTCGATGGGTACGAGCAGTACGTC.

The chain links TRBV24-1 to TRBJ2-2; D unclear. The CDR3 consists of 16 residues. From germline, CDR1 is KGHDR and CDR2 SFDVKD. The V end lost 1 base, the J end lost 4 bases, and 12 bases lay between the germline ends. CDR3 coding DNA: TGTGCCACCAGTGATTTCAAAGGGTTGGGCACCGGGGAGCTGTTTTTT. As protein: CATSDFKGLGTGELFF.

With respect to this clone: The same CDR3 also results from other DNA sequences found in this sample. The chain carries TRBV5-1 and TRBJ2-1; 10 bases fit TRBD1. The CDR3 totals 15 residues. V lost 4 bases, J lost 3 bases, and 4 bases stayed unmatched. CDR1 is SGHRS, CDR2 YFSETQ, per germline. In DNA form, the CDR3 reads TGCGCCAGCAGCGGGGGACAGGGGAGCTACAATGAGCAGTTCTTC. Protein product: CASSGGQGSYNEQFF.

The chain recombines TRBV19 with TRBJ1-5; a possible D gene is TRBD1 (6 bases). The germline V gene encodes CDR1 LNHDA and CDR2 SQIVND (reference sequence). The CDR3 covers 15 residues. The V and J ends lost 3 bases and 7 bases respectively, with 16 bases between them. The CDR3 region is CASSIFGGQGQPQHF. As DNA, the CDR3 is TGTGCCAGTAGTATCTTCGGGGGCCAGGGACAGCCCCAGCATTTT.

This chain uses TRBV5-1 with TRBJ2-1, with 7 bases fitting TRBD1. The CDR3 totals 15 residues. With 2 bases clipped from V and 6 bases from J, the junction kept 8 bases outside the gene matches. Germline CDR1 reads SGHRS; CDR2 reads YFSETQ. CDR3 nucleotide sequence: TGCGCCAGCAGCTTCCTTGACAGGGAAGGCAATGAGCAGTTCTTC. It yields the protein CASSFLDREGNEQFF.

This clone was found once. The chain couples TRBV24-1 to TRBJ2-3, with D unresolved. V lost 5 bases, J lost 6 bases, and 11 bases lay in between. The germline V gene has CDR1 KGHDR and CDR2 SFDVKD. This CDR3 contains 13 residues. CDR3 sequence reads: CATSVRSGDTQYF. Written as DNA, the CDR3 is TGTGCCACCAGTGTGCGATCTGGGGATACGCAGTATTTT.

This rearrangement joins TRBV6-5 to TRBJ1-3; TRBD1 is a possible D gene (6 bases). Germline-derived CDR1 and CDR2 are MNHEY and SVGAGI. Trimming stripped 6 bases from V and 3 bases from J, with 12 bases between. This CDR3 comprises 14 residues. The CDR3 DNA follows: TGTGCCAGCAGCCTACAGGGCGGTGGAAACACCATATATTTT. It encodes CASSLQGGGNTIYF.

This chain links TRBV6-2 or TRBV6-3 with TRBJ2-5, with a tentative D call TRBD2 (7 bases). Germline V lookup: CDR1 MNHEY, CDR2 SVGEGT. The CDR3 sequence is 15 residues long. The V end was cut by 2 bases, the J end by 5 bases, with 15 bases between. The CDR3 reads CASSYAGATLETQYF. In DNA form, the CDR3 reads TGTGCCAGCAGTTACGCGGGGGCGACCCTGGAGACCCAGTACTTC.

This clone was seen only a few times. The chain uses TRBV11-3 and TRBJ1-1, with 7 bases that match TRBD1. The CDR3 extends over 13 amino acids. Per the germline V gene, CDR1 is SGHNT and CDR2 is YENEEA. The J segment lost 7 bases and the V segment lost 4 bases, leaving 6 bases of the junction unmatched. The CDR3 loop is CASSSTGLDEAFF. DNA of the CDR3: TGTGCCAGCAGCTCGACAGGGTTGGATGAAGCTTTCTTT.

V and J are TRBV7-2 and TRBJ1-2, with 10 positions matching TRBD1. This CDR3 region has 14 residues. Per germline, CDR1 SGHTA and CDR2 FQGNSA. Unmatched junction bases numbered 5, after V lost 5 bases and J lost 5 bases. The CDR3 region has the DNA TGTGCCAGCAGCGCTAGGGACAGGGGATATGGCTACACCTTC. Translating it yields CASSARDRGYGYTF.